This entry lists 25 T cell receptor beta chains sequenced from one sample in a study of CD8+ T cells in alopecia areata. cDNA prepared by RNA extraction and subsequent reverse transcription served as the template for sequencing. Repertoires were generated with immunoSEQ multiplex PCR, while TCRdb's copy carries only in-frame clones and drops some. The table shows 200,000 or so clones, with around 62% occurring only once. The specimen was CD4+ T cells sorted from blood, collected at week 0. The receptors were gathered from a human donor with alopecia areata.

This clone has only a few counts. CDR3 amino acids: CASSLIGGTTDTQYF. The CDR3 coding sequence is TGTGCCAGCAGCCTGATTGGGGGAACCACAGATACGCAGTATTTT. This chain links TRBV7-3 with TRBJ2-3, with D perhaps being TRBD1 or TRBD2 (5 bases each). The CDR3 consists of 15 residues. Germline loops: CDR1 SGHTA, CDR2 FQGTGA. V gave up 5 bases and J gave up 2 bases, with 14 bases separating them.

The chain joins TRBV29-1 to TRBJ1-6, with TRBD1 identical over 9 bases. Germline V CDR1 and CDR2: SQVTM, ANQGSEA. J gave up 7 bases and V 4 bases, and 2 bases lay outside the gene matches. This CDR3 has 13 residues. The CDR3 loop reads CSVATGGNSPLHF. The CDR3 nucleotides read TGCAGCGTTGCGACAGGGGGAAATTCACCCCTCCACTTT.

The rearrangement links TRBV4-2 to TRBJ2-1, with 7 bases lining up with TRBD1. Trimming removed 4 bases from V and 8 bases from J; junction bases left unmatched: 8. Germline CDR1 reads LGHNA; CDR2 reads YNFKEQ. The length of the CDR3 is 14 residues. This CDR3 reads CASSRRRTGDEQFF. The CDR3 DNA reads as TGTGCCAGCAGCCGCCGGCGGACAGGTGATGAGCAGTTCTTC.

This clone was recorded once. The chain links TRBV6-5 to TRBJ1-5; no clear D. Germline assignment: CDR1 MNHEY and CDR2 SVGAGI. V lost 2 bases to trimming and J lost 3 bases, with 5 bases between them. The CDR3 loop spans 13 amino acids. CDR3 coding DNA: TGTGCCAGCAGTTACAGGAACAATCAGCCCCAGCATTTT. Translated, it gives CASSYRNNQPQHF.

The gene calls are TRBV5-1 and TRBJ2-2; TRBD2 agrees at 10 bases. The CDR3 contains 16 residues. Germline-derived CDR1 and CDR2 are SGHRS and YFSETQ. Trimming cost V 3 bases and J 0 bases; bases outside gene matches: 2. The CDR3 bases are TGCGCCAGCAGCTCGCTAGCGGGGGCGAACACCGGGGAGCTGTTTTTT. It yields the protein CASSSLAGANTGELFF.

The sample holds a few counts of this clone. The rearrangement joins TRBV25-1 to TRBJ2-7; either TRBD1 or TRBD2 may fit D (5 bases each). V lost 1 base, J lost 0 bases, and 7 bases lay in between. The CDR3 is made up of 14 amino acids. Germline V gene data show CDR1 as MGHDK and CDR2 as SYGVNS. CDR3 bases: TGTGCCAGCAGTGAATCAGGGACCTCCTACGAGCAGTACTTC. It codes for CASSESGTSYEQYF.

The V call is TRBV27, the J call TRBJ1-5; the match to TRBD1 covers 8 bases. This CDR3 contains 16 residues. V dropped 3 bases and J dropped 7; count of bases not matched to a gene: 11. Germline CDR1 is MNHEY and CDR2 is SMNVEV (reference sequence). The CDR3, as DNA: TGTGCCAGCAGTTTCGACCGGACAGGGAGGAACCAGCCCCAGCATTTT. This gives the protein CASSFDRTGRNQPQHF.

The sample holds one count of this clone. The chain recombines TRBV4-1 with TRBJ1-2; D possibly corresponds to TRBD1 (6 bases). CDR1 is MGHRA, CDR2 YSYEKL, per germline. V was pared by 2 bases and J by 5 bases, with 18 bases between. This CDR3 has 16 residues. The CDR3 region is CASSQPGAGGRYGYTF. The CDR3 DNA reads as TGCGCCAGCAGCCAACCTGGCGCGGGGGGCAGGTATGGCTACACCTTC.

The J gene is TRBJ1-2, the V gene TRBV29-1; 11 bases map to TRBD1. The V gene's germline CDR1 is SQVTM and CDR2 ANQGSEA. With V trimmed by 7 bases and J by 8 bases, 12 bases remained unmatched. The CDR3 runs to 14 residues. CDR3 amino acids: CSEVSRTGGVGYTF. The CDR3 DNA reads as TGCAGCGAAGTATCCAGGACAGGGGGCGTAGGCTACACCTTC.

The rearrangement joins TRBV7-2 to TRBJ2-4; D not resolved. The CDR3 has 12 amino acids. The V end was cut by 5 bases, the J end by 9 bases, with 11 bases between. The germline V gene has CDR1 SGHTA and CDR2 FQGNSA. The CDR3 nucleotides are TGTGCCAGCAGCACCCCCTCCGGCATTCAGTACTTC. Protein sequence: CASSTPSGIQYF.

This chain connects TRBV27 to TRBJ1-2; TRBD1 agrees at 7 bases. CDR1 is MNHEY and CDR2 is SMNVEV in the germline V gene (reference sequence). The CDR3 totals 14 residues. After removal of 6 bases from V and 4 bases from J, the junction contained 8 bases not matched to a gene. The CDR3 sequence: CASSPRQGIYGYTF. CDR3 coding DNA: TGTGCCAGCAGCCCACGACAGGGAATCTATGGCTACACCTTC.

This clone came up a few times. V gene TRBV5-1 combines with J gene TRBJ2-2; 7 bases are shared with TRBD1. The CDR3 sequence is 15 residues long. Unmatched junction bases numbered 6, after V lost 4 bases and J lost 3 bases. The V gene's germline CDR1 is SGHRS and CDR2 YFSETQ. CDR3 in amino acids: CASSDRDRYTGELFF. In DNA form, the CDR3 reads TGCGCCAGCAGCGACCGGGACAGATACACCGGGGAGCTGTTTTTT.

The V call is TRBV5-8, the J call TRBJ2-5; the match to TRBD2 covers 8 bases. The CDR3 runs 14 residues. The germline CDR1 and CDR2 sequences are SGHTS and YDEGEE. V shed 4 bases and J 5 bases; nucleotides not matched to a gene: 7. CDR3 amino acids: CASSPRTSWETQYF. The CDR3 bases are TGTGCCAGCAGCCCAAGGACTAGCTGGGAGACCCAGTACTTC. The full variable domain, rest sourced from reference TRBV5-8 and TRBJ2-5, is EAGVTQSPTHLIKTRGQQATLRCSPISGHTSVYWYQQALGLGLQFLLWYDEGEERNRGNFPPRFSGRQFPNYSSELNVNALELEDSALYLCASSPRTSWETQYFGPGTRLLVL.

J is TRBJ2-3 and V is TRBV2; D unresolved. The CDR3 totals 16 residues. CDR1 and CDR2 from the germline V gene are SNHLY and FYNNEI. V was shortened by 1 base and J by 2 bases, with 13 bases between the two germline ends. The CDR3 is CASSEVFGIITDTQYF. CDR3 coding DNA: TGTGCCAGCAGTGAAGTCTTTGGGATAATCACAGATACGCAGTATTTT. Full variable domain (rest looked up from reference TRBV2 and TRBJ2-3): EPEVTQTPSHQVTQMGQEVILRCVPISNHLYFYWYRQILGQKVEFLVSFYNNEISEKSEIFDDQFSVERPDGSNFTLKIRSTKLEDSAMYFCASSEVFGIITDTQYFGPGTRLTVL.

This clone was detected a few times. The gene calls are TRBV29-1 and TRBJ1-2, with 8 positions matching TRBD1. Germline-derived CDR1 and CDR2 are SQVTM and ANQGSEA. The CDR3 is made up of 14 amino acids. Losses at the gene ends were 7 bases for V and 6 bases for J; bases not matched to a gene: 13. The CDR3 loop is CSGSDRGVGNGYTF. The DNA for the CDR3 is TGCAGCGGCTCAGACAGGGGAGTTGGAAATGGCTACACCTTC.

Of note for this clone: Different DNA sequences within this sample yield the same CDR3. The chain couples TRBV30 to TRBJ1-1; TRBD1 matches 7 bases. J lost 4 bases, V lost 2 bases, and 4 bases had no gene match. The CDR3 consists of 13 residues. Germline CDR1 is GTSNPN and CDR2 is SVGIG (reference sequence). The CDR3, as DNA: TGTGCCTGGAGTAGGCAGGGGGGCACTGAAGCTTTCTTT. This translates into CAWSRQGGTEAFF.

Comment on this clone: This sequence may be a read error, since a much larger clone differs from it by one base. The CDR3 is CASSEGGNQPQHF. The CDR3 region has the DNA TGTGCCAGCAGTGAAGGGGGCAATCAGCCCCAGCATTTT. The chain links TRBV6-1 to TRBJ1-5; D gene uncertain. Between the trimmed V and J ends, which lost 1 base and 2 bases, there was a span of 3 bases. CDR1 and CDR2 from the germline V gene are MNHNS and SASEGT. The CDR3 has 13 residues.

The chain joins TRBV6-1 to TRBJ1-5; D possibly corresponds to TRBD1 (6 bases). CDR3 length equals 14 residues. Trimming took off 6 bases at V and 3 bases at J, with 12 bases between the two ends. Germline V gives CDR1 MNHNS, CDR2 SASEGT. The CDR3, as DNA: TGTGCCAGCAGAGGACAGAATCCCAATCAGCCCCAGCATTTT. Amino acids: CASRGQNPNQPQHF.

The chain uses TRBV4-1 and TRBJ1-2, with TRBD1 identical over 12 bases. With V trimmed by 4 bases and J by 8 bases, 8 bases remained unmatched. Per the germline V gene, CDR1 is MGHRA and CDR2 is YSYEKL. The CDR3 totals 15 residues. CDR3 amino acids: CASSRPGQGAGGYTF. The CDR3, as DNA: TGCGCCAGCAGCCGACCGGGACAGGGGGCAGGAGGCTACACCTTC.

This clone was seen a few times. This sequence joins TRBV27 and TRBJ2-3; no definite D call. This CDR3 has 14 residues. Per the germline V gene, CDR1 is MNHEY and CDR2 is SMNVEV (reference sequence). V was clipped by 3 bases and J by 2 bases, with 9 bases between them. The CDR3 loop is CASSFARATDTQYF. The CDR3 DNA reads as TGTGCCAGCAGTTTTGCTAGGGCCACAGATACGCAGTATTTT.

This clone has a handful of counts. The chain employs TRBV19 and TRBJ2-3; 9 bases are shared with TRBD1. This CDR3 is 16 amino acids long. CDR1 is LNHDA, CDR2 SQIVND, per germline (reference sequence). J lost 1 base, V lost 9 bases, and 11 bases had no gene match. As DNA, the CDR3 is TGTGCCAGCGGGGACAGGGAAAATTTACGCACAGATACGCAGTATTTT. Translated, it gives CASGDRENLRTDTQYF.

In nucleotides, the CDR3 is TGTGCCAGCAGTGACTCGAGGGGGACTAACTACAATGAGCAGTTCTTC. Residues: CASSDSRGTNYNEQFF. The rearrangement joins TRBV6-4 to TRBJ2-1; maybe TRBD2 (7 bases). V lost 0 bases and J lost 3, with 12 bases in between. Germline values: CDR1 MRHNA, CDR2 SNTAGT. This CDR3 has 16 residues.

The chain carries TRBV7-9 and TRBJ2-6; D is possibly TRBD1 (6 bases). CDR1 and CDR2 from the germline V gene are SEHNR and FQNEAQ (reference sequence). The CDR3 contains 16 residues. The ends were cut back, 4 bases at V and 2 bases at J, with 12 bases in the middle. The CDR3 protein is CASSSQGQAGANVLTF. The CDR3 nucleotides read TGTGCCAGCAGCTCCCAGGGGCAAGCTGGGGCCAACGTCCTGACTTTC.

This clone was detected a few times. The chain couples TRBV2 to TRBJ1-5; D gene unclear. Germline CDR1 and CDR2: SNHLY and FYNNEI. The CDR3 extends over 12 amino acids. V gave up 3 bases and J gave up 10 bases, with 10 bases separating them. CDR3 protein: CASSEGGRPQHF. For the CDR3, the DNA is TGTGCCAGCAGTGAGGGTGGTCGTCCCCAGCATTTT.

This chain links TRBV4-1 with TRBJ2-5; D is possibly TRBD2 (5 bases). V lost 1 base and J lost 5, with 14 bases in between. From germline, CDR1 is MGHRA and CDR2 YSYEKL. The CDR3 extends over 15 amino acids. The CDR3 is CASSQAGRNVETQYF. CDR3 sequence (DNA): TGCGCCAGCAGCCAAGCGGGAAGGAACGTGGAGACCCAGTACTTC.